The 23 T cell receptor beta chains in this list originate from one sample, sequenced in a study of Graves' ophthalmopathy and Graves' hyperthyroidism. The TCR beta CDR3 regions underwent amplification from RNA transcripts. Second-round multiplex PCR followed a first-round RT-PCR using HTBI primers. A single record per CDR3 protein comes from TCRdb applying MiXCR to the multiplex PCR reads. The table records under 350,000 distinct CDR3 sequences, 15% to 20% of them present only once. Material for sequencing was peripheral blood. The receptors come from an adult man with Graves' ophthalmopathy.

This clonotype was seen a handful of times. This rearrangement joins TRBV6-5 to TRBJ2-7; D is undetermined. The CDR3 consists of 16 residues. The V and J ends lost 6 bases and 2 bases respectively, with 20 bases between them. CDR1 and CDR2 from the germline V gene are MNHEY and SVGAGI. CDR3: CASRNTKLRRTYEQYF. The CDR3 region has the DNA TGTGCCAGCAGAAATACTAAGCTCAGGCGGACCTACGAGCAGTACTTC.

This clonotype was counted at least ten times. J is TRBJ1-5 and V is TRBV15; TRBD1 is a possible D gene (6 bases). This CDR3 contains 16 residues. CDR1 and CDR2 (germline): LNHNV, YYDKDF (reference sequence). V was cut by 1 base and J by 5 bases, with 15 bases left in between. CDR3 nucleotide sequence: TGTGCCACCAGCAGAGGTTCACAGGGTATGGATCAGCCCCAGCATTTT. Its translation is CATSRGSQGMDQPQHF.

The gene calls are TRBV6-1 and TRBJ2-7; D might be TRBD2 (6 bases). CDR1 MNHNS and CDR2 SASEGT come from the germline V gene. The CDR3 is 16 residues long. The V gene lost 6 bases and the J gene lost 0 bases, with 18 bases spanning the gap. DNA of the CDR3: TGTGCCAGCAGCAAAGCCGGCGGGGATAGCTCCTACGAGCAGTACTTC. Translation gives CASSKAGGDSSYEQYF.

The sample holds a few counts of this clonotype. This chain joins TRBV12-3 or TRBV12-4 and TRBJ1-3, with D unclear. The CDR3 runs to 11 residues. DNA of the CDR3: TGTGCAGCTCGGGTTGGAAACACCATATATTTT. Amino acids: CAARVGNTIYF.

Ten or more counts support this clonotype. The chain carries TRBV20-1 and TRBJ2-5; the match to TRBD2 covers 16 bases. Germline V lookup: CDR1 DFQATT, CDR2 SNEGSKA (reference sequence). J lost 5 bases, V lost 6 bases, and 12 bases had no gene match. The CDR3 totals 17 residues. The CDR3 reads CSASSGTSGGAGETQYF. DNA for the CDR3: TGCAGTGCCTCCTCCGGGACTAGCGGGGGGGCCGGCGAGACCCAGTACTTC.

This clonotype was observed at least ten times. The gene calls are TRBV6-2 or TRBV6-3 and TRBJ1-2; no firm D call. Trimming removed 7 bases from V and 0 bases from J, with 15 bases in between. The CDR3 has 15 amino acids. Germline CDR1 and CDR2: MNHEY and SVGEGT. CDR3 sequence reads: CASTRRPGSNYGYTF. CDR3 nucleotide sequence: TGTGCCAGCACCCGGAGGCCCGGATCTAACTATGGCTACACCTTC.

This clonotype was recorded at least ten times. The rearrangement joins TRBV6-1 to TRBJ1-2; D is unresolved. From germline, CDR1 is MNHNS and CDR2 SASEGT. Trimming pared 3 bases from V and 4 bases from J, leaving 12 bases between. The CDR3 runs 14 residues. The CDR3 DNA is TGTGCCAGCAGTGACCGGGGTTTATCCTATGGCTACACCTTC. It translates to CASSDRGLSYGYTF.

The chain carries TRBV6-2 or TRBV6-3 and TRBJ2-7; D is undetermined. The CDR3 sequence is 13 residues long. Germline values: CDR1 MNHEY, CDR2 SVGEGT. V lost 2 bases, J lost 3 bases, and 8 bases lay in between. CDR3 nucleotide sequence: TGTGCCAGCAGTTACAGGAAGGGCTACGAGCAGTACTTC. Protein: CASSYRKGYEQYF.

The chain combines TRBV28 with TRBJ2-7; D might be TRBD2 (5 bases). Germline V gives CDR1 MDHEN, CDR2 SYDVKM. The CDR3 sequence is 13 residues long. With 7 bases removed from V and 7 bases from J, the gap between germline ends came to 17 bases. The CDR3 spells CASNDQTTGEQYF. The DNA of the CDR3 is TGTGCCAGCAATGACCAAACTACGGGAGAGCAGTACTTC.

This clonotype occurred many times. The chain is built from TRBV19 and TRBJ1-2; no firm D call. The CDR3 is 14 amino acids. The V and J ends lost 5 bases and 4 bases respectively, with 14 bases between them. From germline, CDR1 is LNHDA and CDR2 SQIVND (reference sequence). CDR3 residues: CASSSTRTRYGYTF. CDR3 nucleotides: TGTGCCAGTAGTTCTACACGGACCCGCTATGGCTACACCTTC. Full variable domain (rest looked up from reference TRBV19 and TRBJ1-2): DGGITQSPKYLFRKEGQNVTLSCEQNLNHDAMYWYRQDPGQGLRLIYYSQIVNDFQKGDIAEGYSVSREKKESFPLTVTSAQKNPTAFYLCASSSTRTRYGYTFGSGTRLTVV.

The chain couples TRBV27 to TRBJ2-7; 7 bases agree with TRBD1. The CDR3 is 13 residues long. CDR1 is MNHEY and CDR2 is SMNVEV in the germline V gene (reference sequence). Trimming removed 0 bases from V and 6 bases from J; junction bases left unmatched: 2. The CDR3, as DNA: TGTGCCAGCAGTTTATCGGCAGGGGGCGAGCAGTACTTC. It specifies CASSLSAGGEQYF.

This clonotype showed up many times. The rearrangement uses TRBV7-2 and TRBJ2-2, with D perhaps TRBD1 (6 bases). Trimming cost V 5 bases and J 0 bases, with 25 bases left between them. Germline V gives CDR1 SGHTA, CDR2 FQGNSA. This CDR3 comprises 20 residues. The DNA for the CDR3 is TGTGCCAGCAGCACGAGACCCCAACAGGGCCTGTTCGCGAACACCGGGGAGCTGTTTTTT. It translates to CASSTRPQQGLFANTGELFF.

This clonotype was observed many times. V usage is TRBV7-2 and J usage is TRBJ2-7; D gene unclear. Trimming removed 5 bases at V and 2 bases at J, with 13 bases between. The CDR3 has 14 residues. CDR1 SGHTA and CDR2 FQGNSA come from the germline V gene. The CDR3 sequence: CASSPPAETYEQYF. CDR3 in DNA: TGTGCCAGCAGCCCCCCCGCGGAGACCTACGAGCAGTACTTC.

This clonotype came up many times. V gene TRBV18 combines with J gene TRBJ1-1; weak D call: TRBD1 (5 bases). This CDR3 is built from 16 residues. The germline CDR1 and CDR2 sequences are KGHSH and LQKENI. The V gene lost 3 bases and the J gene lost 6 bases, with 20 bases spanning the gap. The CDR3 protein is CASSPTVGDYGSEAFF. The CDR3 DNA follows: TGTGCCAGCTCACCCACCGTGGGGGACTATGGTTCTGAAGCTTTCTTT.

This clonotype was detected only a few times. The gene calls are TRBV11-2 and TRBJ2-5; tentative D call: TRBD2 (6 bases). This CDR3 region has 16 residues. Germline assignment: CDR1 SGHAT and CDR2 FQNNGV. V gave up 6 bases and J gave up 4 bases, with 21 bases separating them. As DNA, the CDR3 is TGTGCCAGCAGACCTGTAGCCAGGGAGGCGGGAGAGACCCAGTACTTC. Protein product: CASRPVAREAGETQYF.

The chain employs TRBV6-5 and TRBJ2-7; 11 bases are shared with TRBD2. J lost 0 bases, V lost 5 bases, and 9 bases had no gene match. This CDR3 has 17 amino acids. Looked up from germline, CDR1 is MNHEY and CDR2 is SVGAGI. CDR3 amino acids: CASSPSTSGTTSYEQYF. The CDR3 bases are TGTGCCAGCAGTCCCTCGACTAGCGGGACGACCTCCTACGAGCAGTACTTC.

This chain uses TRBV27 with TRBJ1-2, with 7 bases aligning to TRBD1. The CDR3 is 16 residues long. Germline CDR1 MNHEY, CDR2 SMNVEV (reference sequence). V lost 5 bases and J lost 0; bases outside the gene matches: 9. This CDR3 reads CASSQNRDRANYGYTF. DNA of the CDR3: TGTGCCAGCAGTCAAAACCGGGACAGAGCTAACTATGGCTACACCTTC.

V and J are TRBV11-1 and TRBJ2-7; the D gene could be TRBD1 or TRBD2 (5 bases each). Germline V gives CDR1 SGHAT, CDR2 FQDESV (reference sequence). The CDR3 loop spans 17 amino acids. V lost 10 bases, J lost 1 base, and 26 bases lay in between. The CDR3 is CATNPKSGTVISYEQYF. For the CDR3, the DNA is TGTGCCACCAACCCTAAATCCGGGACGGTGATATCCTACGAGCAGTACTTC.

The chain has TRBV29-1 and TRBJ2-7; D possibly uses TRBD1 or TRBD2 (5 bases each). Trimming removed 6 bases from V and 2 bases from J, with 17 bases in between. Germline CDR1 and CDR2: SQVTM and ANQGSEA. The CDR3 runs to 14 residues. CDR3 bases: TGCAGCGTATACGATTCGACAGCGGCCTACGAGCAGTACTTC. It encodes CSVYDSTAAYEQYF.

This clonotype was counted at least ten times. CDR3 sequence (DNA): TGTGCCAGCAGCCCAGGTGCTTTAACTAACTATGGCTACACCTTC. This gives the protein CASSPGALTNYGYTF. V and J are TRBV6-2 or TRBV6-3 and TRBJ1-2; no clear D gene. Trimming took off 6 bases at V and 0 bases at J, with 14 bases between the two ends. In germline, CDR1 is MNHEY, CDR2 SVGEGT. This CDR3 region has 15 residues.

This clonotype was recorded many times. The chain is built from TRBV7-9 and TRBJ2-7; TRBD1 matches 7 bases. The CDR3 loop spans 14 amino acids. In germline, CDR1 is SEHNR, CDR2 FQNEAQ (reference sequence). Losses at the gene ends were 4 bases for V and 6 bases for J; bases not matched to a gene: 9. Here the CDR3 reads CASSYRTGAGEQYF. The CDR3 DNA reads as TGTGCCAGCAGCTATAGAACAGGGGCCGGCGAGCAGTACTTC.

This clonotype appeared many times. An end of the junction differs from the germline gene, which may be a read error. The chain links TRBV18 to TRBJ1-1; possible D gene TRBD1, 5 bases. Germline-derived CDR1 and CDR2 are KGHSH and LQKENI. The CDR3 loop spans 13 amino acids. As DNA, the CDR3 is TGCGCCAGCAGCCCGGACAAGAACACTGAAGCTTTCTTT. Its protein is CASSPDKNTEAFF.

This clonotype showed up many times. The gene calls are TRBV5-1 and TRBJ2-7; 7 bases match TRBD1. This CDR3 has 13 amino acids. Germline V CDR1 and CDR2: SGHRS, YFSETQ. V gave up 1 base and J gave up 3 bases; unmatched junction bases: 1. The CDR3 DNA reads TGCGCCAGCAGCTTGCAGGGGGACTACGAGCAGTACTTC. Translation: CASSLQGDYEQYF.